The clone carrying this TCR beta chain was recorded at least ten times. The target antigen is unknown. Each TCR cDNA molecule carried a unique molecular identifier. Each CDR3 protein is one row after TCRdb ran MiXCR on the 5' RACE reads. The profile shows under 14,000 distinct CDR3 sequences, roughly 7.9% of them singletons. The sample originates from a study of spatial heterogeneity in lung cancer. The germline V gene has CDR1 SGHTA and CDR2 FQGNSA. The CDR3 runs 14 residues. The V and J ends lost 5 bases and 6 bases, in that order; junction bases with no gene match: 7. Study conclusions and caveats: Intratumoral expanded alpha and beta TCR counts were found to track tumor mutation counts.

Time point meaning: sample taken at primary tumor resection. Extraction of whole RNA from tumor, nontumor lung or frozen PBMC preceded unsorted sequencing. The sequences come from lung tumor tissue, collected at surgery. J is TRBJ1-2 and V is TRBV7-2; 9 bases match TRBD1. The sequence came from a female donor with early-stage non-small cell lung cancer. CDR3 residues: CASSPGTGRDGYTF. CDR3 coding DNA: TGTGCCAGCAGCCCCGGGACAGGGAGGGATGGCTACACCTTC.